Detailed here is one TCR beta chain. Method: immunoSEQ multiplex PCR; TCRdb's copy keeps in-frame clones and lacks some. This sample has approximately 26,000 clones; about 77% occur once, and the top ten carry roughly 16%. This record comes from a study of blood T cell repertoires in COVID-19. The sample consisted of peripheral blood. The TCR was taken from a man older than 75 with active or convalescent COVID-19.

In DNA, the CDR3 is TGCGCCAGCAGCTCGCCGGGACTAGCGACTGCGGATGCAGATACGCAGTATTTT. Its translation: CASSSPGLATADADTQYF. V usage is TRBV5-1 and J usage is TRBJ2-3; 10 bases line up with TRBD2. CDR3 length: 18 residues. J was trimmed by 4 bases and V by 3 bases; bases with no gene match: 14. CDR1 is SGHRS and CDR2 is YFSETQ in the germline V gene.